The 10 T cell receptor beta chains given below trace back to one sample, sequenced in a study of blood T cell repertoires in COVID-19. The table came from immunoSEQ multiplex PCR; TCRdb's copy has only in-frame clones and leaves some out. The sample contains roughly 250,000 clones, about nine tenths of which appear only once. Sequenced: peripheral blood. The receptor source for this set is a man aged 60-69 years who had recovered from COVID-19.

The chain couples TRBV4-1 to TRBJ2-5; maybe TRBD2 (6 bases). The V gene lost 1 base and the J gene lost 1 base, with 22 bases spanning the gap. CDR1 and CDR2 from the germline V gene are MGHRA and YSYEKL. The CDR3 totals 19 residues. The CDR3 DNA reads TGCGCCAGCAGCCAAGTACATTCCCCCGGGACTCCCTTCCAAGAGACCCAGTACTTC. Translated: CASSQVHSPGTPFQETQYF.

The chain is built from TRBV5-6 and TRBJ2-7, with 7 positions matching TRBD2. The junction had 6 bases not matched to a gene; V was cut back by 3 bases and J by 0 bases. The CDR3 runs to 15 residues. Germline CDR1 is SGHDT and CDR2 is YYEEEE. As DNA, the CDR3 is TGTGCCAGCAGCTGGATTTCTAGCGGCTCCTACGAGCAGTACTTC. It codes for CASSWISSGSYEQYF.

This rearrangement joins TRBV6-5 to TRBJ2-3; no firm D call. V was pared by 7 bases and J by 0 bases, with 11 bases between. CDR1 MNHEY and CDR2 SVGAGI come from the germline V gene. This CDR3 is 14 amino acids long. CDR3 sequence reads: CASNSQHSTDTQYF. In nucleotides, the CDR3 is TGTGCCAGCAATTCACAGCACAGCACAGATACGCAGTATTTT.

The V and J genes are TRBV10-3 and TRBJ1-1, with TRBD1 matching over 10 bases. The CDR3 runs 17 residues. The J segment lost 2 bases and the V segment lost 0 bases, leaving 6 bases of the junction unmatched. CDR1 ENHRY and CDR2 SYGVKD come from the germline V gene. DNA of the CDR3: TGTGCCATCAGTGAGTCAGGGGACAGGGGTGTAAACACTGAAGCTTTCTTT. Translation: CAISESGDRGVNTEAFF.

The chain joins TRBV7-9 to TRBJ2-7; TRBD1 is a possible D gene (6 bases). The CDR3 runs to 15 residues. CDR1 and CDR2 from the germline V gene are SEHNR and FQNEAQ (reference sequence). The V and J ends lost 5 bases and 0 bases respectively, with 14 bases between them. CDR3 in DNA: TGTGCCAGCAGCAGCCGGACAGTCCTCTCCTACGAGCAGTACTTC. Translating it yields CASSSRTVLSYEQYF.

V is TRBV15 and J is TRBJ1-5; perhaps TRBD1 as D (6 bases). Germline V lookup: CDR1 LNHNV, CDR2 YYDKDF (reference sequence). Trimming removed 0 bases from V and 16 bases from J, with 16 bases in between. The CDR3 extends over 13 amino acids. This CDR3 reads CATSRDQDRAYHF. As DNA, the CDR3 is TGTGCCACCAGCAGAGATCAGGACAGAGCCTACCATTTT.

The chain carries TRBV5-6 and TRBJ2-7, with 8 nucleotides matching TRBD1. This CDR3 has 15 residues. The V and J ends lost 3 bases and 5 bases, in that order; junction bases with no gene match: 10. The germline gives CDR1 SGHDT, CDR2 YYEEEE. The CDR3: CASSYRTGRRNEQYF. The CDR3 DNA reads TGTGCCAGCAGCTACCGGACAGGGAGAAGAAACGAGCAGTACTTC.

The chain is built from TRBV29-1 and TRBJ2-7; 7 bases align to TRBD1. V lost 6 bases to trimming and J lost 3 bases; unmatched junction nucleotides: 8. This CDR3 is built from 13 residues. The germline gives CDR1 SQVTM, CDR2 ANQGSEA. Here the CDR3 reads CSVGTTGNYEQYF. CDR3 sequence (DNA): TGCAGCGTGGGAACGACAGGGAACTACGAGCAGTACTTC.

The chain employs TRBV18 and TRBJ1-2; D gene ambiguous. V lost 6 bases, J lost 8 bases, and 19 bases lay in between. This CDR3 comprises 14 residues. Germline-derived CDR1 and CDR2 are KGHSH and LQKENI. The CDR3 coding sequence is TGTGCCAGCTCGGCTAGCAGCCCGTTGGGGGGCTACACCTTC. It encodes CASSASSPLGGYTF.

This rearrangement joins TRBV30 to TRBJ2-7; 12 bases map to TRBD1. V trimming: 3 bases; J trimming: 2 bases; junction bases outside the gene matches: 5. Germline assignment: CDR1 GTSNPN and CDR2 SVGIG (reference sequence). CDR3 size: 15 residues. The DNA of the CDR3 is TGTGCCTGGAGCCAAGGGACAGGGGGCCCCTACGAGCAGTACTTC. Its protein is CAWSQGTGGPYEQYF.